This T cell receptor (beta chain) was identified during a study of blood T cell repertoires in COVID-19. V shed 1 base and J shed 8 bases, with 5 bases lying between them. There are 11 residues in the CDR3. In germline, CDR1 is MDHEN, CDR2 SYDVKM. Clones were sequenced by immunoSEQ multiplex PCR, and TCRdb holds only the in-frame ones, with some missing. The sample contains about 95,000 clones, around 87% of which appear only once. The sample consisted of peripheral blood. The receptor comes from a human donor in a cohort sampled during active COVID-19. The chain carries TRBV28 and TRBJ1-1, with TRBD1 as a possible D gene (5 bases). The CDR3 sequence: CASSLYREAFF. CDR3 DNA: TGTGCCAGCAGTTTATACAGGGAAGCTTTCTTT.